Listed here are 14 T cell receptor beta chains from one sample, sequenced in a study of cytomegalovirus exposure and HLA in healthy donors. Primers: 60 Vbeta forward and 13 Jbeta reverse. Assay used: immunoSEQ multiplex PCR; TCRdb lists only in-frame clones, some missing. Of around 180,000 clones in the sample, about 85% were seen once. The specimen sequenced was PBMCs. The receptors shown here come from a boy aged 2 to 9 in good health and CMV-seronegative.

This chain uses TRBV11-2 with TRBJ2-7; 8 bases are a match to TRBD2. J gave up 3 bases and V 2 bases, and 0 bases lay outside the gene matches. The CDR3 runs 13 residues. CDR1 and CDR2 from the germline V gene are SGHAT and FQNNGV. In DNA form, the CDR3 reads TGTGCCAGCAGCTTAAGCGGGAGCTACGAGCAGTACGTC. Encoded protein: CASSLSGSYEQYV.

The V call is TRBV29-1, the J call TRBJ1-5, with 10 bases that match TRBD1. J lost 7 bases, V lost 4 bases, and 4 bases had no gene match. CDR3 length: 13 residues. CDR1 is SQVTM, CDR2 ANQGSEA, per germline. Written as DNA, the CDR3 is TGCAGCGTTGGACAGGGGGCGAACCAGCCCCAGCATTTT. Translated, it gives CSVGQGANQPQHF.

This chain connects TRBV9 to TRBJ2-7; TRBD1 agrees at 8 bases. The trim removed 4 bases at V and 5 bases at J, leaving 14 bases unmatched. Germline V gene sequence: CDR1 SGDLS, CDR2 YYNGEE. The CDR3 has 16 residues. The CDR3 loop reads CASSPRTGKYYDEQYF. In DNA form, the CDR3 reads TGTGCCAGCAGCCCCAGGACAGGGAAGTACTACGACGAGCAGTACTTC. Full variable domain (rest looked up from reference TRBV9 and TRBJ2-7): DSGVTQTPKHLITATGQRVTLRCSPRSGDLSVYWYQQSLDQGLQFLIQYYNGEERAKGNILERFSAQQFPDLHSELNLSSLELGDSALYFCASSPRTGKYYDEQYFGPGTRLTVT.

The chain links TRBV6-4 to TRBJ1-6; 7 bases align to TRBD1. The CDR3 spans 14 residues. Germline trimming cut 6 bases from V and 7 bases from J; bases unmatched to any gene: 6. The germline V gene encodes CDR1 MRHNA and CDR2 SNTAGT. CDR3 sequence reads: CASSLTGWNSPLHF. The CDR3 coding sequence is TGTGCCAGCAGCTTGACAGGGTGGAATTCACCCCTCCACTTT.

The V gene is TRBV29-1, the J gene TRBJ2-3, with 8 bases lining up with TRBD1. The CDR3 has 13 residues. V gave up 7 bases and J gave up 5 bases; unmatched junction bases: 8. Germline CDR1 SQVTM, CDR2 ANQGSEA. DNA of the CDR3: TGCAGCGCCGGGACAGGCCCTGGAGATACGCAGTATTTT. This translates into CSAGTGPGDTQYF.

This chain joins TRBV19 and TRBJ1-2; 7 nucleotides align to TRBD1. Trimming cost V 6 bases and J 5 bases; bases outside gene matches: 0. This CDR3 has 11 amino acids. The V gene's germline CDR1 is LNHDA and CDR2 SQIVND (reference sequence). The CDR3 DNA follows: TGTGCCAGTAGGGGACAGTATGGCTACACCTTC. Protein sequence: CASRGQYGYTF.

Concerning this clone: Other DNA sequences within the sample encode an identical CDR3. This chain joins TRBV18 and TRBJ1-2; 7 nucleotides align to TRBD1. CDR3 length: 13 amino acids. Germline loops: CDR1 KGHSH, CDR2 LQKENI. After removal of 3 bases from V and 2 bases from J, the junction contained 0 bases not matched to a gene. The CDR3 spells CASSPGQNYGYTF. CDR3 nucleotides: TGTGCCAGCTCACCGGGACAGAACTATGGCTACACCTTC.

This chain links TRBV11-2 with TRBJ1-5; TRBD1 matches 8 bases. Per the germline V gene, CDR1 is SGHAT and CDR2 is FQNNGV. V lost 1 base, J lost 7 bases, and 6 bases stayed unmatched. CDR3 length: 15 residues. The CDR3 spells CASSLGDRGGQPQHF. The CDR3 region has the DNA TGTGCCAGCAGCTTAGGCGACAGGGGAGGCCAGCCCCAGCATTTT. The variable domain in full, with the rest retrieved from reference TRBV11-2 and TRBJ1-5, is EAGVAQSPRYKIIEKRQSVAFWCNPISGHATLYWYQQILGQGPKLLIQFQNNGVVDDSQLPKDRFSAERLKGVDSTLKIQPAKLEDSAVYLCASSLGDRGGQPQHFGDGTRLSIL.

This chain uses TRBV2 with TRBJ1-2, with 9 bases lining up with TRBD1. Per the germline V gene, CDR1 is SNHLY and CDR2 is FYNNEI. The J segment lost 7 bases and the V segment lost 6 bases, leaving 9 bases of the junction unmatched. The CDR3 loop spans 14 amino acids. The CDR3 coding sequence is TGTGCCAGCAGGAGGGACACAGGGGGCGTTGGCTACACCTTC. Translation: CASRRDTGGVGYTF.

The chain recombines TRBV11-2 with TRBJ2-1, with 7 bases fitting TRBD2. CDR1 SGHAT and CDR2 FQNNGV come from the germline V gene. This CDR3 is built from 13 residues. The J segment lost 6 bases and the V segment lost 3 bases, leaving 2 bases of the junction unmatched. CDR3 loop: CASSFPSGNEQFF. Written as DNA, the CDR3 is TGTGCCAGCAGCTTCCCTAGCGGCAATGAGCAGTTCTTC.

The chain couples TRBV2 to TRBJ1-1, with TRBD1 matching over 10 bases. Germline lookup yields CDR1 SNHLY and CDR2 FYNNEI. The CDR3 totals 11 residues. V lost 11 bases to trimming and J lost 6 bases; unmatched junction nucleotides: 3. CDR3 sequence: CAGGQGAEAFF. Here the CDR3 DNA reads TGTGCCGGCGGACAGGGGGCTGAAGCTTTCTTT. The full variable domain, in which reference TRBV2 and TRBJ1-1 provide the parts outside the CDR3, is EPEVTQTPSHQVTQMGQEVILRCVPISNHLYFYWYRQILGQKVEFLVSFYNNEISEKSEIFDDQFSVERPDGSNFTLKIRSTKLEDSAMYFCAGGQGAEAFFGQGTRLTVV.

The chain combines TRBV6-1 with TRBJ2-2, with TRBD2 matching over 11 bases. The CDR3 spans 16 residues. Germline V gene data show CDR1 as MNHNS and CDR2 as SASEGT. With V trimmed by 4 bases and J by 3 bases, 4 bases remained unmatched. The CDR3 protein is CASSVSGRVYTGELFF. The CDR3 DNA is TGTGCCAGCAGTGTTAGCGGGAGGGTGTACACCGGGGAGCTGTTTTTT.

The chain recombines TRBV2 with TRBJ2-3; TRBD1 aligns across 8 bases. Germline CDR1 SNHLY, CDR2 FYNNEI. The V and J ends lost 7 bases and 2 bases, in that order; junction bases with no gene match: 5. The CDR3 has 14 amino acids. The CDR3 DNA reads TGTGCCAGCATGACAGGGGCCCCCACAGATACGCAGTATTTT. This translates into CASMTGAPTDTQYF.

The chain employs TRBV27 and TRBJ2-7; D may be TRBD1 (6 bases). The end of the DNA fits TRBJ2-5 better, so the J call may be wrong. In germline, CDR1 is MNHEY, CDR2 SMNVEV (reference sequence). CDR3 length: 13 amino acids. CDR3: CASTPPDRETQYF. Written as DNA, the CDR3 is TGTGCCAGCACCCCACCCGACAGGGAGACCCAGTACTTC.